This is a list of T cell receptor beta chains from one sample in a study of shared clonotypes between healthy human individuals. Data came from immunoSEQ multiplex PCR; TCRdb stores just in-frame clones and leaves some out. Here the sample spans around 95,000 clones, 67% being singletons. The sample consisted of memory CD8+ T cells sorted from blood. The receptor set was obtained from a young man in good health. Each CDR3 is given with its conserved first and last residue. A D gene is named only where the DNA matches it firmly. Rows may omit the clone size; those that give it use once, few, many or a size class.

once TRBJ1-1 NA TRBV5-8 TGTGCCAGCAGCTTGAACACTGAAGCTTTCTTT CASSLNTEAFF
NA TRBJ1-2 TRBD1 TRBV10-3 TGTGCCATCAACACAGGGGGAAAGGCTAACTATGGCTACACCTTC CAINTGGKANYGYTF
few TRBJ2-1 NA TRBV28 TGTGCCAGCAGTTCCCACCCGGACCTTTTTGAGGAGCAGTTCTTC CASSSHPDLFEEQFF
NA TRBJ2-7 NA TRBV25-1 TGTGCCAGCAGTGTCCCCGGGACAAGAAACTCCTACGAGCAGTACTTC CASSVPGTRNSYEQYF
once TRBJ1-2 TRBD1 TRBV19 TGTGCCAGTAGTAGAAGACCGCAGGGGACGGGACAGGGAAACTATGGCTACACCTTC CASSRRPQGTGQGNYGYTF
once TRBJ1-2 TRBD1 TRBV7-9 TGTGCCAGCAGCAGCACAGGGACAGAGATTTATGGCTACACCTTC CASSSTGTEIYGYTF
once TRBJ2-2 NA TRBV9 TGTGCCAGCAGCGTAGAGGCGGTGGGAGGCGGGACCGGGGAGCTGTTTTTT CASSVEAVGGGTGELFF
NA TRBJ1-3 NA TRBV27 TGTGCCAGCAGTCGGGGCGGGAGCTCTGGAAACACCATATATTTT CASSRGGSSGNTIYF
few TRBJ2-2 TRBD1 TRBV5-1 TGCGCCAGCAGCGTAGGACAGGGGAACACCGGGGAGCTGTTTTTT CASSVGQGNTGELFF
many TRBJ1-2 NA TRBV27 TGTGCCAGCAGTTTATCGCCAGGGAGTCCCTACACCTTC CASSLSPGSPYTF
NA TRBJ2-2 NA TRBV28 TGTGCCAGCAGTTTAGGGCTAACGTTGCACACCGGGGAGCTGTTTTTT CASSLGLTLHTGELFF
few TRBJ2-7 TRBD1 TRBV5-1 TGCGCCAGCAGCTTGGGGGACAGCTTCTACGAGCAGTACTTC CASSLGDSFYEQYF
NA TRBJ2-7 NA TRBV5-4 TGTGCCAGCAGCTTAGACAGGAGCTCCTACGAGCAGTACTTC CASSLDRSSYEQYF
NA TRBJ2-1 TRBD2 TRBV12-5 TGTGCTAGTGGTCCCAGCCTAGCGGGGAATGAGCAGTTCTTC CASGPSLAGNEQFF
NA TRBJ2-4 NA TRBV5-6 TGTGCCAGCAGCTTGTCGGCAGGGGAGGCCAAAAACATTCAGTACTTC CASSLSAGEAKNIQYF
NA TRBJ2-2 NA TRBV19 TGTGCCAGTAGTATTGCCAGCACCGGGGAGCTGTTTTTT CASSIASTGELFF
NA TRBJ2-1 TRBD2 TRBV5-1 TGCGCCAGCAGCTTGGACCTAGCGGGAGGAGGGGGTGAGCAGTTCTTC CASSLDLAGGGGEQFF
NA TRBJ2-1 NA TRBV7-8 TGTGCCAGCAGCCCAGGGGACAATGAGCAGTTCTTC CASSPGDNEQFF
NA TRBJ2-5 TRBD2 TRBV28 TGTGCCAGCAGTTTTATAGCGGGAGGGAAAGAGACCCAGTACTTC CASSFIAGGKETQYF
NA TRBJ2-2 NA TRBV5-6 TGTGCCAGCAGCTTGTCGCCGGTCGTAAGCGGGGAGCTGTTTTTT CASSLSPVVSGELFF
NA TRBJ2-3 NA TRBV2 TGTGCCAGCAGTGACTCCAGGGGTATAGGGGGAGATACGCAGTATTTT CASSDSRGIGGDTQYF
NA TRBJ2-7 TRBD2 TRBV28 TGTGCCAGCAGCTTATCAGCGGGAGGGACCGACGAGCAGTACTTC CASSLSAGGTDEQYF
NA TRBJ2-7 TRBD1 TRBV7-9 TGTGCCAGCAGCTTTTCTCGACAGGGGGCGCGAAACGAGCAGTACTTC CASSFSRQGARNEQYF
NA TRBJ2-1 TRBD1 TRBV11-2 TGTGCCAGCAGCTTAGATTTGACAGGGGGCGGCACTGAGCAGTTCTTC CASSLDLTGGGTEQFF
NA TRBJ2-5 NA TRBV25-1 TGTGCCCGCGACAGAAACACTACCGGGCGTAAAGAGACCCAGTACTTC CARDRNTTGRKETQYF
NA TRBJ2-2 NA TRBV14 TGTGCCAGCAGCGGGAACACCGGGGAGCTGTTTTTT CASSGNTGELFF
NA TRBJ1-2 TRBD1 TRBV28 TGTGCCAGCAGTACGACAGGGGGCAGTGGCTACACCTTC CASSTTGGSGYTF
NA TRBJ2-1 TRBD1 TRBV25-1 TGTGCCAGCAGTGGTAGACAGGGGAACAATGAGCAGTTCTTC CASSGRQGNNEQFF